The present T cell receptor beta chain was sequenced within a study of circulating and synovial CD4+ cells in juvenile arthritis. Trimming shortened V by 2 bases and J by 1 base, and 12 bases separated the two germline ends. The CDR3 has 15 amino acids. Germline loops: CDR1 SGHTA, CDR2 FQGTGA. Method: immunoSEQ multiplex PCR; TCRdb's copy keeps in-frame clones and lacks some. This table has about 33,000 clones, roughly 96% appearing once. Specimen: CD4+ T cells from blood. This clonotype was obtained from a human donor with juvenile idiopathic arthritis. The chain employs TRBV7-3 and TRBJ2-7; D perhaps matches TRBD1 (7 bases). CDR3 amino acids: CASSLSAGGSYEQYF. CDR3 coding DNA: TGTGCCAGCAGCTTATCGGCAGGGGGGTCCTACGAGCAGTACTTC.